The clone carrying this T cell receptor beta chain rates as large. Trimming cost V 0 bases and J 2 bases, with 11 bases left between them. This CDR3 has 15 residues. CDR1 SGDLS and CDR2 YYNGEE come from the germline V gene. The data were obtained in a study of T cells in localized non-small cell lung cancer. TCRdb's copy holds only in-frame clones and misses some; the assay was immunoSEQ multiplex PCR. The data hold under 4,000 clones, with 24% observed a single time. The sequence was obtained from a woman aged 35 to 69 with stage I lung adenocarcinoma. The chain carries TRBV9 and TRBJ1-2; D gene uncertain. The specimen was lung tumor tissue, collected before any cancer treatment. The CDR3 sequence: CASSVGTSRNYGYTF. The CDR3 DNA is TGTGCCAGCAGCGTAGGAACGTCCAGGAACTATGGCTACACCTTC.